This entry features one TCR beta chain sequence. Its antigen has not been determined. The record has no base qualities; no much larger clone is one base away. The CDR3 numbers 16 residues from cysteine through phenylalanine. Solely the CDR3 DNA is kept, with 48 bases framed from the first base. After removal of 4 bases from V and 1 base from J, the junction retains 6 bases not matched to a gene. CDR1 and CDR2, per the germline V gene, are SGDLS and YYNGEE. The Qiagen DNeasy kit was used to extract genomic DNA from unsorted PBMCs and from the negatively selected CD4+ and CD8+ fractions. Using primers that anneal to V and J segments, immunoSEQ multiplex PCR amplified the TCR beta CDR3 regions. A synthetic immune receptor repertoire was used to minimize amplification bias, and any residual bias was removed computationally once sequencing was done. Per the authors' processing: Repertoire diversity was quantified as the Shannon entropy index using custom Python scripts. Unsorted, CD4+ and CD8+ repertoires were analyzed separately, except for combined analyses in which CD4+ and CD8+ sequences were merged in silico. A clone was considered expanded if an increase in frequency of at least 2-fold after treatment relative to C1D1 was found, and a pseudocount of 0.5 was applied to clones undetected at baseline. Singleton clones were defined as clones with 0 or 1 copy at C1D1, and non-singleton clones were defined as clones with 2 or more copies. By matching protein sequences in sorted samples from the same patient, clones expanded in unsorted samples were annotated as CD4+, CD8+ or unknown. Wilcoxon tests on paired samples were used to test diversity changes from C1D1 to C4D1. TCRdb stores this immuneACCESS table with in-frame sequences only. Part of the clones is absent; in the studies checked, under half of the shortfall reflects unresolved V genes, and no reason is known for the rest. That table is the source of V, J and clone size, and D and trimming were worked out from the DNA. Present in this sample are approximately 51,000 clones, roughly 73% of which were seen just once. The top ten clones comprise roughly 16% of the sample.

Sample time point, as interpreted from the label and publication: cycle 2 day 1 (C2D1) of nivolumab. Every trial patient had relapsed after autologous stem cell transplantation, and cohorts A, B and C differed in prior brentuximab vedotin exposure. The trial cohort comprised a few dozen patients with relapsed/refractory classical Hodgkin lymphoma whose best overall responses were complete response, partial response or progressive disease. In the multi-cohort phase II CheckMate 205 trial, trial patients received single-agent nivolumab. An independent review committee assessed best overall response by applying the 2007 International Working Group response criteria. Trial PBMCs were obtained immediately prior to nivolumab initiation (C1D1) and on therapy at cycle 2 day 1 and cycle 4 day 1. Peripheral blood was collected in 8 mL Vacutainer Cell Preparation Tubes, from which PBMCs were isolated by centrifugation and then cryopreserved.

The data originate from a study of PD-1 blockade in classical Hodgkin lymphoma (dated by TCRdb to between 2020 and 2021). About the study as a whole: Nivolumab dosing was 3 mg/kg intravenously every 2 weeks, continuing until either disease progression or unacceptable toxicity. The study used TCR beta sequencing and CyTOF to define a peripheral blood immune signature of response to PD-1 blockade in classical Hodgkin lymphoma. Results the study describes overall, beyond this receptor: Lower diversity was observed in patients in whom nivolumab was started less than 1 year after ASCT, and these patients were excluded from later analyses so that confounding by immune reconstitution would be avoided. Trial patients achieving complete response had baseline diversity similar to newly diagnosed patients, whereas partial responders and progressors had significantly lower diversity. Baseline TCR diversity was reported to be lower in newly diagnosed patients than in healthy donors, and even lower in relapsed/refractory patients. Only a single clinical trial cohort was studied, and what caused the repertoire differences, possibly disease activity or prior therapy, remained undefined. By C4D1, a significant rise was seen in CD4+ TCR diversity but not in CD8+ TCR diversity (p=0.0027 vs p=0.16), and the rise was most apparent among complete responders (p=0.02).

The chain employs TRBV9 and TRBJ2-5, and TRBD2 matches 11 of the central bases. The TCR sequence derives from a human donor with classical Hodgkin lymphoma. The starting material was peripheral blood mononuclear cells (PBMCs), obtained before the second cycle of nivolumab. The DNA reads as follows: TGTGCCAGCAGCATGGGACTAGCGGAGCTCCAAGAGACCCAGTACTTC. Its product reads: CASSMGLAELQETQYF. The full variable domain, completed from the reference TRBV9 and TRBJ2-5 proteins outside the CDR3, reads DSGVTQTPKHLITATGQRVTLRCSPRSGDLSVYWYQQSLDQGLQFLIQYYNGEERAKGNILERFSAQQFPDLHSELNLSSLELGDSALYFCASSMGLAELQETQYFGPGTRLLVL.